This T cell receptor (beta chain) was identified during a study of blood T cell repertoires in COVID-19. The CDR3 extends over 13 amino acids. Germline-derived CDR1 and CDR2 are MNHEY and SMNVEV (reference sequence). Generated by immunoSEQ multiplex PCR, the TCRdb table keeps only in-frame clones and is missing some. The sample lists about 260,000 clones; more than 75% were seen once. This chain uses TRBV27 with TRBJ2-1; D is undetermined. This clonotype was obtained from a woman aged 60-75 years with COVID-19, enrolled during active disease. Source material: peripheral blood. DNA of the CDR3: TGTGCACGCCTGGCGGTCTCCTACAATGAGCAGTTCTTC. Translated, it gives CARLAVSYNEQFF.